A selection of T cell receptor beta chains follows, all from one sample in a study of blood T cell repertoires in COVID-19. Here immunoSEQ multiplex PCR was the method, and the copy in TCRdb shows in-frame clones only, minus some. The sample records 150,000 to 200,000 clones, approximately 92% being singletons. The sample consisted of PBMCs or T cells enriched from blood (not recorded which). The receptors were sampled from a woman aged 35 to 49 with acute COVID-19. Both conserved end residues are part of each CDR3. The D gene is left open where the match is weak. A row's size may be missing; if present it is once, few, many or a size class.

clone size,D gene,V gene,J gene,CDR3 protein
NA,NA,TRBV27,TRBJ2-4,CASSLIGDPLAKNIQYF
NA,NA,TRBV2,TRBJ1-5,CASMAAPRDNQPQHF
NA,TRBD2,TRBV5-1,TRBJ2-7,CASSLGLAGLPYEQYF
NA,TRBD2,TRBV18,TRBJ2-2,CASSSGTSGAGELFF
NA,NA,TRBV5-1,TRBJ1-4,CASSSGVGNEKLFF
NA,NA,TRBV7-9,TRBJ2-3,CASSFHQRAPDTQYF
few,TRBD1,TRBV5-1,TRBJ1-2,CASSLGQGVYGYTF
NA,NA,TRBV11-2,TRBJ1-1,CASSQPTLGHPTEAFF
NA,TRBD2,TRBV27,TRBJ2-1,CASKTGRGYNEQFF
NA,NA,TRBV10-1,TRBJ1-1,CASSESPGNTEAEAFF
NA,NA,TRBV7-3,TRBJ2-2,CASSLAGASTGELFF
few,TRBD2,TRBV5-4,TRBJ2-2,CASSLWGTSGRTVGGELFF
NA,NA,TRBV27,TRBJ2-7,CASSYGFSYEQYF
NA,NA,TRBV19,TRBJ1-4,CASRGFPGTTNEKLFF
NA,NA,TRBV4-1,TRBJ1-6,CASSQVPQGFNSPLHF
few,NA,TRBV28,TRBJ2-7,CASRTSRGLQQYF
NA,TRBD2,TRBV19,TRBJ2-7,CASSILAGGSYEQYF
NA,TRBD1,TRBV5-5,TRBJ1-5,CASSPGQGGQPQHF
NA,TRBD1,TRBV6-5,TRBJ1-5,CASSPGQGEPQHF
few,TRBD1,TRBV14,TRBJ1-1,CASSQGDRVEAFF
NA,NA,TRBV19,TRBJ2-7,CASSIALLFEQYF
NA,NA,TRBV6-2/TRBV6-3,TRBJ2-7,CASSPAPTLRGFLNEQYF
once,NA,TRBV27,TRBJ2-1,CASWKDRNNNEQFF
NA,TRBD1,TRBV5-1,TRBJ2-5,CASSAPGQGVRLQETQYF